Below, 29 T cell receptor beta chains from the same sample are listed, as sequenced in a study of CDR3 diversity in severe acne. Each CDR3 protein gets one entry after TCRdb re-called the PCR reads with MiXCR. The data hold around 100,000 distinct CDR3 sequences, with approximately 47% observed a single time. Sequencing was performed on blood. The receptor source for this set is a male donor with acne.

The CDR3 DNA sequence: TGCGCCAGCAGCCAAGAGGGGACAGGGACCTACGAGCAGTACTTC. It codes for CASSQEGTGTYEQYF. This rearrangement joins TRBV4-3 to TRBJ2-7; TRBD1 aligns across 9 bases. Germline trimming cut 0 bases from V and 2 bases from J; bases unmatched to any gene: 2. The CDR3 is 15 residues long. Germline V CDR1 and CDR2: LGHNA, YSLEER.

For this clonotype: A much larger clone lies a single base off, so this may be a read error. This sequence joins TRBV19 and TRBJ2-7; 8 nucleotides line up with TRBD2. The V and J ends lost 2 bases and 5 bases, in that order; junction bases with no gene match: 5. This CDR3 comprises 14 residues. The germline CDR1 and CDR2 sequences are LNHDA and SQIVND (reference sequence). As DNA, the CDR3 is TGTGCCAGTAGTATAAGCGGGGGCCACCACGAGCAGTACTTC. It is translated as CASSISGGHHEQYF.

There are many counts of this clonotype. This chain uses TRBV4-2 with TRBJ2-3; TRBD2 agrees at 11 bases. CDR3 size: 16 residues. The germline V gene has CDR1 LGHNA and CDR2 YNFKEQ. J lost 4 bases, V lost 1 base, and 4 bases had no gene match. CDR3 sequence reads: CASSQATSGTPDTQYF. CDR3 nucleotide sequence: TGTGCCAGCAGCCAAGCGACTAGCGGGACCCCAGATACGCAGTATTTT.

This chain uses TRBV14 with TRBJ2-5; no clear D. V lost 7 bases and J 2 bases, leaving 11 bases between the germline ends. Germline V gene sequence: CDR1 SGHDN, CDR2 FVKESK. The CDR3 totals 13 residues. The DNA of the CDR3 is TGTGCCAGCACCGCCCACTATCAAGAGACCCAGTACTTC. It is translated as CASTAHYQETQYF.

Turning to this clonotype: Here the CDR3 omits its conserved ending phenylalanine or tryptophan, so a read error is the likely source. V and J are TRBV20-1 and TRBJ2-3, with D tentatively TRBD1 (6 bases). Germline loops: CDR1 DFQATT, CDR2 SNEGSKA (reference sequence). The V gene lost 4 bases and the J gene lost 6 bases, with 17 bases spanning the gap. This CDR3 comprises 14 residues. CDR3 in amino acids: CSANRQGSLDTQYL. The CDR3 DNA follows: TGCAGTGCTAACCGGCAGGGGTCCCTTGATACGCAGTATCTT.

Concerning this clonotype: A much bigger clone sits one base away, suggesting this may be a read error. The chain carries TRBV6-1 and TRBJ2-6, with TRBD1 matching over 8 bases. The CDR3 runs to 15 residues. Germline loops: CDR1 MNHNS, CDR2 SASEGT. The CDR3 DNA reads TGTGCCAGCAGTGAACAGGGGGCTGGGGCCAACGTCCTGGCTTTC. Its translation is CASSEQGAGANVLAF.

The CDR3 coding sequence is TGCGCCAGCAGCCAAGATACCCTACTAGCGGGAAACCGCTTCGGACCCTACGAGCAGTACGTC. Translated, it gives CASSQDTLLAGNRFGPYEQYV. The chain employs TRBV4-1 and TRBJ2-7; 10 nucleotides agree with TRBD2. Germline V CDR1 and CDR2: MGHRA, YSYEKL. The CDR3 has 21 amino acids. V dropped 0 bases and J dropped 2; count of bases not matched to a gene: 19.

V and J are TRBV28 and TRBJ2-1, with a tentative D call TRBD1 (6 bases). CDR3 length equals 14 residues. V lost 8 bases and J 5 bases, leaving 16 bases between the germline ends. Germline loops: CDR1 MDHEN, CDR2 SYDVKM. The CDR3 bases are TGTGCCAGCGATTCCCCTCAGGGGAACAATGAGCAGTTCTTC. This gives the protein CASDSPQGNNEQFF.

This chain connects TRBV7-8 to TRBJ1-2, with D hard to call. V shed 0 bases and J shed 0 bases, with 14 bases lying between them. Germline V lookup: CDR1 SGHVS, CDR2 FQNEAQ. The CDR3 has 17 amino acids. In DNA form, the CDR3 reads TGTGCCAGCAGCTTAGCTCGCGTATTGGCACCTAACTATGGCTACACCTTC. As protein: CASSLARVLAPNYGYTF.

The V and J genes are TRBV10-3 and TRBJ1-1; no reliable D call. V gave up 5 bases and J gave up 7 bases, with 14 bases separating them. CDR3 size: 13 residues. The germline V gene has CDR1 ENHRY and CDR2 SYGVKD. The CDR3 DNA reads TGTGCCATCAGTAAATCGGACCGACATGAAGCTTTCTTT. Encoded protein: CAISKSDRHEAFF.

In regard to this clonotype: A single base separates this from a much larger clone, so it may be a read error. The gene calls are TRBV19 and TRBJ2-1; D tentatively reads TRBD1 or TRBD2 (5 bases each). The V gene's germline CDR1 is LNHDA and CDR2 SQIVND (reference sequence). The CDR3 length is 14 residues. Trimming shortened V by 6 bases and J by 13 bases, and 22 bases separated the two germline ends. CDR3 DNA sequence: TGTGCCAGTAGCAGCGGAACAGGCCAAGAGACCCAGTTCTTC. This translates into CASSSGTGQETQFF. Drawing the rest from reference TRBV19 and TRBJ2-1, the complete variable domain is DGGITQSPKYLFRKEGQNVTLSCEQNLNHDAMYWYRQDPGQGLRLIYYSQIVNDFQKGDIAEGYSVSREKKESFPLTVTSAQKNPTAFYLCASSSGTGQETQFFGPGTRLTVL.

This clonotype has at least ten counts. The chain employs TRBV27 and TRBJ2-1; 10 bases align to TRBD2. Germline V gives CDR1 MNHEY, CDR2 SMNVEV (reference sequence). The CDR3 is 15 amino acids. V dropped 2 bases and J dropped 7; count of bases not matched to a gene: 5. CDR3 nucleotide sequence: TGTGCCAGCAGTTTAATTCTAGCGGGAGTTAATGAGCAGTTCTTC. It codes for CASSLILAGVNEQFF.

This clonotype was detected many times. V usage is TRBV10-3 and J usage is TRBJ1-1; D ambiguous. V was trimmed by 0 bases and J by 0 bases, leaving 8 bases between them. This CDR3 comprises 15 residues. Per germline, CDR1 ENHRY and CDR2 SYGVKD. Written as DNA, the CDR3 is TGTGCCATCAGTGAGTCGGCAGATATGAACACTGAAGCTTTCTTT. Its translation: CAISESADMNTEAFF.

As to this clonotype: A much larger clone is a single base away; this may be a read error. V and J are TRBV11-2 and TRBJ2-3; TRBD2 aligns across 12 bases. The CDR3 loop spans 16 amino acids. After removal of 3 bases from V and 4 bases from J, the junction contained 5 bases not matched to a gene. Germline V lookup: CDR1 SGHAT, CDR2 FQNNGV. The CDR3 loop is CASSFLTSGGADTQYF. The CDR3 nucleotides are TGTGCCAGCAGCTTCTTGACTAGCGGGGGCGCAGATACGCAGTATTTT.

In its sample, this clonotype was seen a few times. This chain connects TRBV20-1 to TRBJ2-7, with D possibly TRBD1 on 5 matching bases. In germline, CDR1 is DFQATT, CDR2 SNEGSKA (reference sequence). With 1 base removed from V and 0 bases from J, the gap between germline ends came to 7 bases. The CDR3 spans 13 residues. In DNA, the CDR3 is TGCAGTGCTAGAGCACAGGCCTCCTACGAGCAGTACTTC. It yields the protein CSARAQASYEQYF.

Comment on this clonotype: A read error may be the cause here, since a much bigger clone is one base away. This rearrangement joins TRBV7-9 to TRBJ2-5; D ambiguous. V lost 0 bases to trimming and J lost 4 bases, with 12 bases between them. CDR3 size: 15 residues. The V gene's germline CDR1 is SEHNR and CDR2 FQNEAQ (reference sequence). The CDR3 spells CASSLAPDGGETQYF. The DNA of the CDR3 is TGTGCCAGCAGCTTAGCGCCCGACGGCGGAGAGACCCAGTACTTC.

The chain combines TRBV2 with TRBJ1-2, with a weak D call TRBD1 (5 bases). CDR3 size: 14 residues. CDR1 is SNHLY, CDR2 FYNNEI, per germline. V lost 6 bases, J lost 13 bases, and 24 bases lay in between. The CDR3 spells CASSAGTANAGLTF. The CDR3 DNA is TGTGCCAGCAGCGCCGGAACAGCCAACGCAGGGCTCACCTTC.

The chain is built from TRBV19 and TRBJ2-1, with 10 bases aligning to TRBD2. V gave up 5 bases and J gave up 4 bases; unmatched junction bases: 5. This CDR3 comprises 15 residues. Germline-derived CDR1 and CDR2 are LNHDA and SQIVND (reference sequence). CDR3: CASSATSGLYNEQFF. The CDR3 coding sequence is TGTGCCAGTAGTGCGACTAGCGGGTTATACAATGAGCAGTTCTTC.

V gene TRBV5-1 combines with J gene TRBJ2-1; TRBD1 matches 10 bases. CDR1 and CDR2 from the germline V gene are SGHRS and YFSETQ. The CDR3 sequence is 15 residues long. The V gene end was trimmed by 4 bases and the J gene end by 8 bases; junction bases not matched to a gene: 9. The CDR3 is CASSAGTGAGHEQFF. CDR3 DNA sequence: TGCGCCAGCAGCGCCGGGACAGGGGCTGGCCATGAGCAGTTCTTC.

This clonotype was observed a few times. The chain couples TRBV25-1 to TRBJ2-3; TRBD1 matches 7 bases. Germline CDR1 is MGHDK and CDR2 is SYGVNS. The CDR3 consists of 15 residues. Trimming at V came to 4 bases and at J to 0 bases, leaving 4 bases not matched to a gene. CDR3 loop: CASSVGTASTDTQYF. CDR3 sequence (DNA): TGTGCCAGCAGTGTCGGGACAGCCAGCACAGATACGCAGTATTTT.

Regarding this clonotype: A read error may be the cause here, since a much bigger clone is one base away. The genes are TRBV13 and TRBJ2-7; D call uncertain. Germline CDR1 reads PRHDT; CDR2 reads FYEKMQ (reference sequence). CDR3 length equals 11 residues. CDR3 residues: CASSYNDEQSF. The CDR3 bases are TGTGCCAGCAGTTATAACGACGAGCAGTCCTTC.

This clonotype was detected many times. CDR3 amino acids: CSASRGRTSALLTDTQYF. The CDR3, as DNA: TGCAGTGCTAGTCGCGGGCGGACTTCTGCGCTCCTCACAGATACGCAGTATTTT. This chain links TRBV20-1 with TRBJ2-3; D perhaps matches TRBD2 (5 bases). CDR1 DFQATT and CDR2 SNEGSKA come from the germline V gene (reference sequence). The CDR3 length is 18 residues. V lost 3 bases to trimming and J lost 2 bases, with 24 bases between them.

The CDR3 coding sequence is TGTGCCAGCAGCCCGGGACTAGCGGGTGAGCAGTACTTC. As protein: CASSPGLAGEQYF. The rearrangement uses TRBV5-4 and TRBJ2-7; TRBD2 matches at 12 bases. Unmatched junction bases numbered 3, after V lost 4 bases and J lost 7 bases. The CDR3 runs to 13 residues. Germline assignment: CDR1 SGHNT and CDR2 YYREEE (reference sequence).

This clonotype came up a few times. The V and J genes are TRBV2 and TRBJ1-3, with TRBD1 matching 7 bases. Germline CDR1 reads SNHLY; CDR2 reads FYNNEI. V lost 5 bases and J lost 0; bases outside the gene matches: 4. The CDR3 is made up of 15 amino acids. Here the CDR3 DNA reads TGTGCCAGCAGTTCGACAGGGAGCTCTGGAAACACCATATATTTT. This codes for CASSSTGSSGNTIYF.

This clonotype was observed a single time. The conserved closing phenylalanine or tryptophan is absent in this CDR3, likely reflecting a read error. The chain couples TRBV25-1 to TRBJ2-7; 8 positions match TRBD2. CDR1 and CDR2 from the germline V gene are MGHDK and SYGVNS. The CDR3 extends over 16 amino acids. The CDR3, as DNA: TGTGCAAGCAGTGAATCGGGGGGGCTCATCAACTACGAGCAGTACTAC. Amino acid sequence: CASSESGGLINYEQYY.

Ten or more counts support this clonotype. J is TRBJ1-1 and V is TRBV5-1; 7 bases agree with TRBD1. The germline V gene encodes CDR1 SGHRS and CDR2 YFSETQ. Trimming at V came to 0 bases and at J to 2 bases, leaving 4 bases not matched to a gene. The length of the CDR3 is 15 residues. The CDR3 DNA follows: TGCGCCAGCAGCTTGGGTGGGACAGTTAACACTGAAGCTTTCTTT. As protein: CASSLGGTVNTEAFF.

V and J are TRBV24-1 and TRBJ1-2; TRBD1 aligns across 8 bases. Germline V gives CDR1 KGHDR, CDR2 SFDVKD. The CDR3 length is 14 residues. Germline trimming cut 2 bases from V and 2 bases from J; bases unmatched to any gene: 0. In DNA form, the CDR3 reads TGTGCCACCAGTGATTGGACAGGGAACTATGGCTACACCTTC. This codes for CATSDWTGNYGYTF.

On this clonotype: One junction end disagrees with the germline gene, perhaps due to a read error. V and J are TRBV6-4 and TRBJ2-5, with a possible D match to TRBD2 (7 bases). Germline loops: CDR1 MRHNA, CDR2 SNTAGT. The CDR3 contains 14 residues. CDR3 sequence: CAGSEGEGSETQYF. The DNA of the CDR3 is TGTGCCGGCAGTGAGGGGGAGGGCTCCGAGACCCAGTACTTC.

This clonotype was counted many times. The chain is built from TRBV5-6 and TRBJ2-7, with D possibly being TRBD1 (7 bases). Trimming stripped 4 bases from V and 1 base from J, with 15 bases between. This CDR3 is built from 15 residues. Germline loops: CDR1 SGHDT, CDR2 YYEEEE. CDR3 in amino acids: CASSTQGGRSYEQYV. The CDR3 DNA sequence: TGTGCCAGCAGCACCCAGGGGGGAAGGTCCTACGAGCAGTACGTC.